This TCR beta chain emerged from a study of technical replicates of blood from four donors. Sequencing used immunoSEQ multiplex PCR; TCRdb keeps in-frame clones, though not all of them. The profile shows approximately 76,000 clones, about 86% of them singletons. V was trimmed by 1 base and J by 1 base, leaving 6 bases between them. The germline CDR1 and CDR2 sequences are SGHDT and YYEEEE. CDR3 size: 13 residues. This chain connects TRBV5-6 to TRBJ2-7; D is unclear. Sequencing was performed on PBMCs. The clonotype originates from a human donor in good health. Some clones in this sample may be carry-over from other donors' samples. The CDR3 region has the DNA TGTGCCAGCAGCTTGACAATATCCTACGAGCAGTACTTC. The encoded protein is CASSLTISYEQYF.